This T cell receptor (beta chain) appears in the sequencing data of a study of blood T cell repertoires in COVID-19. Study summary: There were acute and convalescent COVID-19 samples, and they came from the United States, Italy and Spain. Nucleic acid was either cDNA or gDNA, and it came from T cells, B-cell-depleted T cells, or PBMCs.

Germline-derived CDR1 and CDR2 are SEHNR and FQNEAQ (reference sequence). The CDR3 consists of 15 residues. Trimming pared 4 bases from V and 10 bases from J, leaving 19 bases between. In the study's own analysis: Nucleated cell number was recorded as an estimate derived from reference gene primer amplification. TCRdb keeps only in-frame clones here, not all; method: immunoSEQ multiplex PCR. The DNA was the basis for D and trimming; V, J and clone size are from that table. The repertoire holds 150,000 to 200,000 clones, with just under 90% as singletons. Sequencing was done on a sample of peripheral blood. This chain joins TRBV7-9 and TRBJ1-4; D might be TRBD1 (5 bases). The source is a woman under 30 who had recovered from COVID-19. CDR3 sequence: CASSSSLVRGSKLFF. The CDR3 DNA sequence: TGTGCCAGCAGCTCCAGTTTGGTCCGGGGGTCAAAACTGTTTTTT.